The sequence of this TCR beta chain was determined in a study of neoadjuvant anti-PD-1 for oral cavity cancer. Profiling relied on immunoSEQ multiplex PCR, and the TCRdb table lists in-frame clones only, not all of them. The table includes fewer than 20,000 clones, about 68% detected once. The germline V gene has CDR1 MNHEY and CDR2 SVGAGI. The V segment lost 6 bases and the J segment 3 bases; nucleotides outside the gene matches: 2. This CDR3 has 13 residues. The gene calls are TRBV6-5 and TRBJ1-1; 9 bases are shared with TRBD1. This clonotype was obtained from a person aged 40 to 85 with oral cavity squamous cell carcinoma. Sequences were derived from PBMCs, sampled before nivolumab (anti-PD-1) treatment. CDR3 region: CASRTGGDTEAFF. In DNA form, the CDR3 reads TGTGCCAGCAGAACAGGGGGCGACACTGAAGCTTTCTTT.